This paragraph covers one T cell receptor (beta chain) sequence. Its specificity is unknown. This entry belongs to a study of shared clonotypes between healthy human individuals. Findings of the study overall: Sharing across a few donors was seen in roughly 5% of naive CD4 clonotypes.

Using immunoSEQ multiplex PCR, the repertoire was profiled, and TCRdb retains in-frame clones only, with some absent. The table records about 590,000 clones, about 95% of them present only once. The CDR3 is made up of 15 amino acids. Trimming took 6 bases from V and 7 from J; bases not matched to a gene: 12. The V gene's germline CDR1 is SNHLY and CDR2 FYNNEI. Naive CD8 cells lacked CD45RO and underwent positive selection for CCR7, leaving out terminally differentiated effector memory CD45RA+ cells. The specimen sequenced was naive CD8+ T cells sorted from blood. This chain links TRBV2 with TRBJ2-1; 7 bases agree with TRBD2. The receptor was derived from a woman between 25 and 40 years old in good health. CDR3 amino acids: CASRPSSGEVNEQFF. In DNA form, the CDR3 reads TGTGCCAGCAGACCATCTAGCGGAGAGGTTAATGAGCAGTTCTTC.